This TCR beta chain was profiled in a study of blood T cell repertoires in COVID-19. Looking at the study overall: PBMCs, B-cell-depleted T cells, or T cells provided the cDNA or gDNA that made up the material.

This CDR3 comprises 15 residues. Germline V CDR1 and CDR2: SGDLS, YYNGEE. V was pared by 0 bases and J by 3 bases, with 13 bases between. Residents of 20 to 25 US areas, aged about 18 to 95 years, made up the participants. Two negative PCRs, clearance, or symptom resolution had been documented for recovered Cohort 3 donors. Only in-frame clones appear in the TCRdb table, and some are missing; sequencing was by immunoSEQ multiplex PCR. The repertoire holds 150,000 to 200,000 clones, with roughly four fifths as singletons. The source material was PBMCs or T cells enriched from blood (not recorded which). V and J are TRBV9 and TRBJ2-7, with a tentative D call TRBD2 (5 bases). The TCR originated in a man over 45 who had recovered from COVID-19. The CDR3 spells CASSVDSGSYYEQYF. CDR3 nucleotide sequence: TGTGCCAGCAGCGTAGATTCGGGGTCTTACTACGAGCAGTACTTC.